Presented here are 14 T cell receptor beta chains from one specimen sequenced in a study of T cell changes during pregnancy in multiple sclerosis. Only in-frame clones appear in the TCRdb table, and some are missing; sequencing was by immunoSEQ multiplex PCR. The repertoire consists of about 38,000 clones, with approximately 90% occurring once and the leading ten covering 0.3% to 0.4%. The source material was CD4+ T cells from peripheral blood mononuclear cells, sampled in the third trimester of pregnancy. These receptors were collected from a female donor in good health, enrolled as a control in a pregnancy study.

The J gene is TRBJ2-7, the V gene TRBV6-6; D remains ambiguous. The CDR3 has 14 amino acids. Germline V gene lookup returns CDR1 MNHNY and CDR2 SVGAGI (reference sequence). V was pared by 3 bases and J by 1 base, with 10 bases between. The CDR3, as DNA: TGTGCCAGCAGTTATACGGTAAATTCCTACGAGCAGTACTTC. It translates to CASSYTVNSYEQYF.

The rearrangement uses TRBV30 and TRBJ1-3; tentatively, D is TRBD1 (5 bases). CDR3 length: 12 residues. The germline CDR1 and CDR2 sequences are GTSNPN and SVGIG (reference sequence). Deletions cut 3 bases from V and 4 bases from J, with 7 bases between. The CDR3 region is CAWSPGGNTIYF. The CDR3 DNA reads as TGTGCCTGGAGCCCAGGGGGAAACACCATATATTTT.

This clone was seen more than once but under ten times. The J gene is TRBJ2-7, the V gene TRBV2; D is unclear. The germline CDR1 and CDR2 sequences are SNHLY and FYNNEI. The ends were cut back, 4 bases at V and 3 bases at J, with 10 bases in the middle. The CDR3 has 13 amino acids. The CDR3 DNA sequence: TGTGCCAGCAGTGCCGACTGGTTCTACGAGCAGTACTTC. Protein: CASSADWFYEQYF. The full variable domain, its missing parts supplied by reference TRBV2 and TRBJ2-7, is EPEVTQTPSHQVTQMGQEVILRCVPISNHLYFYWYRQILGQKVEFLVSFYNNEISEKSEIFDDQFSVERPDGSNFTLKIRSTKLEDSAMYFCASSADWFYEQYFGPGTRLTVT.

This clone was recorded a few times. The rearrangement uses TRBV10-3 and TRBJ2-3; D is possibly TRBD1 (5 bases). The CDR3 is made up of 14 amino acids. V was cut by 11 bases and J by 0 bases, with 15 bases left in between. In germline, CDR1 is ENHRY, CDR2 SYGVKD. The CDR3 spells CALKGAFSTDTQYF. CDR3 nucleotides: TGTGCCCTTAAAGGGGCCTTTAGCACAGATACGCAGTATTTT.

The chain carries TRBV18 and TRBJ2-1; tentatively, D is TRBD1 (5 bases). V shed 3 bases and J shed 6 bases, with 18 bases lying between them. This CDR3 contains 16 residues. Germline V gene data show CDR1 as KGHSH and CDR2 as LQKENI. The CDR3 coding sequence is TGTGCCAGCTCACCTCGAGGTCAGACAGTCCGCAATGAGCAGTTCTTC. This translates into CASSPRGQTVRNEQFF.

The V gene is TRBV5-1, the J gene TRBJ2-7, with 8 bases lining up with TRBD2. CDR1 and CDR2 (germline): SGHRS, YFSETQ. V lost 1 base to trimming and J lost 5 bases; unmatched junction nucleotides: 14. The CDR3 consists of 17 residues. The CDR3 region has the DNA TGCGCCAGCAGCTTGAGCGTTGGAGGCGGGGGGTCCCACGAGCAGTACTTC. As protein: CASSLSVGGGGSHEQYF.

V gene TRBV4-2 combines with J gene TRBJ1-5, with 8 nucleotides matching TRBD1. V dropped 0 bases and J dropped 3; count of bases not matched to a gene: 4. The length of the CDR3 is 16 residues. Germline loops: CDR1 LGHNA, CDR2 YNFKEQ. The CDR3 DNA is TGTGCCAGCAGCCAAGACAGGGGGCGTGTCAATCAGCCCCAGCATTTT. Translated, it gives CASSQDRGRVNQPQHF.

The chain couples TRBV5-1 to TRBJ1-1, with D possibly matching TRBD1 (6 bases). In germline, CDR1 is SGHRS, CDR2 YFSETQ. This CDR3 spans 13 amino acids. V was cut by 4 bases and J by 1 base, with 8 bases left in between. The CDR3 region has the DNA TGCGCCAGCAGCCGGGGACAGAACACTGAAGCTTTCTTT. Translation: CASSRGQNTEAFF.

The CDR3 DNA reads TGTGCCAGCAGTTACGTAGCCAGGGGAATGGGTCAGCCCCAGCATTTT. Translation gives CASSYVARGMGQPQHF. The gene calls are TRBV6-6 and TRBJ1-5; tentatively, D is TRBD1 (6 bases). The CDR3 length is 16 residues. CDR1 is MNHNY and CDR2 is SVGAGI in the germline V gene (reference sequence). V was cut by 2 bases and J by 6 bases, with 17 bases left in between.

The J gene is TRBJ2-1, the V gene TRBV19; TRBD2 might be the D (5 bases). The germline CDR1 and CDR2 sequences are LNHDA and SQIVND (reference sequence). The CDR3 extends over 15 amino acids. V was cut by 3 bases and J by 1 base, with 10 bases left in between. CDR3 residues: CASSIGGPSYNEQFF. The CDR3 DNA reads TGTGCCAGTAGTATCGGCGGGCCTTCCTACAATGAGCAGTTCTTC. Full variable domain (remainder filled in from reference TRBV19 and TRBJ2-1): DGGITQSPKYLFRKEGQNVTLSCEQNLNHDAMYWYRQDPGQGLRLIYYSQIVNDFQKGDIAEGYSVSREKKESFPLTVTSAQKNPTAFYLCASSIGGPSYNEQFFGPGTRLTVL.

The chain is built from TRBV28 and TRBJ1-1, with no clear D. From germline, CDR1 is MDHEN and CDR2 SYDVKM. V lost 3 bases and J lost 1, with 12 bases in between. The CDR3 consists of 15 residues. This CDR3 reads CASSLVVRSNTEAFF. DNA of the CDR3: TGTGCCAGCAGTTTGGTCGTGCGATCGAACACTGAAGCTTTCTTT.

This clone turned up a few times. This chain links TRBV7-3 with TRBJ2-1; 9 bases match TRBD1. From germline, CDR1 is SGHTA and CDR2 FQGTGA. This CDR3 has 14 amino acids. V shed 5 bases and J 9 bases; nucleotides not matched to a gene: 8. The CDR3 sequence is CASSPNRGQGEQFF. CDR3 sequence (DNA): TGTGCCAGCAGCCCTAACAGGGGGCAGGGTGAGCAGTTCTTC.

V gene TRBV2 combines with J gene TRBJ1-2; 9 bases are shared with TRBD1. Germline-derived CDR1 and CDR2 are SNHLY and FYNNEI. There are 14 residues in the CDR3. The V and J ends lost 6 bases and 4 bases, in that order; junction bases with no gene match: 6. CDR3 bases: TGTGCCAGCAGGGAACAGGGGGCCGGCTATGGCTACACCTTC. It specifies CASREQGAGYGYTF.

In this sample, this clone turned up a few times. The chain couples TRBV15 to TRBJ1-3; a weak D match, TRBD1 (5 bases). V shed 6 bases and J shed 3 bases, with 12 bases lying between them. The CDR3 covers 14 residues. Looked up from germline, CDR1 is LNHNV and CDR2 is YYDKDF (reference sequence). The CDR3 DNA is TGTGCCACCAGGAAACGGGGGGGTGGAAACACCATATATTTT. Residues: CATRKRGGGNTIYF.